This passage covers 16 T cell receptor beta chains from one sample sequenced in a study of CD8+ T cells in alopecia areata. Sorting of pooled cutaneous lymph node cells used CD4, CD8alpha, NKG2D, NKG2ACE and other markers. In each case, RNA was isolated and then reverse transcribed into cDNA as the sequencing template. Produced via immunoSEQ multiplex PCR; TCRdb's table is partial and in-frame only. Observed in the sample are roughly 260,000 clones, none of them singletons. Sequenced: CD4+ T cells sorted from a lymph node. Source of these receptors: a C3H/HeJ mouse with alopecia areata. MHC haplotype: H2-k.

On this clone: Germline and genes: mouse. Coverage ceases 4 residues before the CDR3 finishes, and the germline J gene fills in the end. The chain is built from TRBV17 and TRBJ2-4; TRBD2 agrees at 7 bases. Per germline, CDR1 MNHDT and CDR2 YYDKIL. The CDR3 is 15 residues long. Losses at the gene ends were 1 base for V and 3 bases for J; bases not matched to a gene: 4. Incomplete CDR3 DNA: TGTGCTAGCAGTAGAGGGACCTGGGGGCAAAAC. This sequence encodes CASSRGTWGQN. The CDR3 reads in full as CASSRGTWGQNTLYF.

This clone appeared many times. Gene names refer to mouse genes. The read falls 4 residues short of the CDR3 end, and the missing part is taken from the germline J gene. V and J are TRBV17 and TRBJ1-1; no clear D. This CDR3 region has 12 residues. Per germline, CDR1 MNHDT and CDR2 YYDKIL. The CDR3 protein is CASSIQATEVFF. CDR3 bases read: TGTGCTAGCAGTATCCAGGCAACA.

This clone occurred many times. Genes and germline are mouse. From the germline J gene comes the end of the CDR3, since the read stops 4 residues before it. The V and J genes are TRBV17 and TRBJ2-3; possibly TRBD2 for D (6 bases). This CDR3 has 15 residues. Trimming took off 6 bases at V and 0 bases at J, with 13 bases between the two ends. Per germline, CDR1 MNHDT and CDR2 YYDKIL. CDR3 sequence reads: CASRLGVGSAETLYF. CDR3 bases read: TGTGCTAGCAGGTTGGGGGTAGGAAGTGCAGAA. Variable domain in full (rest from reference TRBV17 and TRBJ2-3): DTTVKQNPRYKLARVGKPVNLICSQTMNHDTMYWYQKKPNQAPKLLLFYYDKILNREADTFEKFQSSRPNNSFCSLYIGSAGLEYSAMYLCASRLGVGSAETLYFGSGTRLTVL.

This clone appeared a few times. The genes are named according to mouse. The observed sequence ends 3 residues before the CDR3 terminus, with the missing tail filled in from the germline J gene. The sample carries other DNA sequences with the same CDR3. The chain carries TRBV19 and TRBJ1-6, with D possibly TRBD1 on 6 matching bases. TRBJ1-6 is flagged as an ORF with uncertain function. V lost 4 bases and J 7 bases, leaving 12 bases between the germline ends. The CDR3 consists of 14 residues. CDR1 is FNHDT and CDR2 is SITEND in the germline V gene (reference sequence). CDR3 DNA, as far as it was read: TGTGCCAGCAGTCACCGGGACACAAATTCGCCC. Translated, it gives CASSHRDTNSP. The CDR3, in full, reads CASSHRDTNSPLYF.

This clone has just a few counts. Gene and germline names: mouse. The read finishes 4 residues shy of the CDR3 end, and the germline J gene is used to complete it. V is TRBV17 and J is TRBJ2-3, with D perhaps TRBD1 (5 bases). The V and J ends lost 5 bases and 0 bases respectively, with 9 bases between them. Germline V gene data show CDR1 as MNHDT and CDR2 as YYDKIL. The CDR3 sequence is 14 residues long. CDR3 region: CASSQGRSAETLYF. CDR3 bases read: TGTGCTAGCAGTCAGGGTAGGAGTGCAGAA.

This clone was counted between two and nine times. The gene symbols are mouse symbols. The sequence runs out 4 residues before the end of the CDR3; the remainder is reconstructed from the germline J gene. The chain joins TRBV1 to TRBJ2-4; D gene ambiguous. The CDR3 covers 14 residues. Trimming took 0 bases from V and 2 from J, leaving 6 bases between them. CDR1 NSQYPW and CDR2 LRSPGD come from the germline V gene (reference sequence). The covered CDR3 bases are TGCACCTGCAGTGCAGACACGGCTCAAAAC. It translates to CTCSADTAQN. The entire CDR3 reads CTCSADTAQNTLYF.

This clone was seen only a few times. The gene names given are mouse names. The read falls 4 residues short of the CDR3 end, and the missing part is taken from the germline J gene. Other DNA sequences in the sample encode the same CDR3. The rearrangement joins TRBV13-1 to TRBJ2-5; 8 positions agree with TRBD1. Germline-derived CDR1 and CDR2 are NSHNY and SYGAGN. The CDR3 runs to 12 residues. The DNA read from the CDR3 is TGTGCCAGCAGAGGACAGGGAGAC. Protein: CASRGQGD. The whole CDR3 region reads CASRGQGDTQYF.

Many counts were recorded for this clone. Germline and genes: mouse. Distinct nucleotide sequences in the sample also encode this CDR3. CDR3 protein: CASSRLGNTGQLYF. The part of the CDR3 DNA that was read is TGTGCTAGCAGTAGGCTAGGGAACACCGGG. The genes are TRBV17 and TRBJ2-2; D is undetermined. The CDR3 end is not reached by the read, which stops 4 residues before it; the germline J gene fills it in. Deletions cut 3 bases from V and 2 bases from J, with 7 bases between. The CDR3 has 14 residues. Looked up from germline, CDR1 is MNHDT and CDR2 is YYDKIL.

This clone turned up a few times. Mouse germline and gene names are used. The CDR3 end is not reached by the read, which stops 4 residues before it; the germline J gene fills it in. The chain recombines TRBV12-1 with TRBJ2-2, with D maybe TRBD1 (6 bases). Per the germline V gene, CDR1 is SGHSN and CDR2 is HYEKVE. The CDR3 totals 17 residues. V was shortened by 2 bases and J by 5 bases, with 20 bases between the two germline ends. The part of the CDR3 DNA that was read is TGTGCCAGCTCTCCCTCCGCTGCAGGGGAGGAAACCGGG. This sequence encodes CASSPSAAGEETG. The full CDR3 sequence reads CASSPSAAGEETGQLYF. The variable domain in full, completed from reference TRBV12-1 and TRBJ2-2, reads DSGVVQSPRHIIKEKGGRSVLTCIPISGHSNVVWYQQTLGKELKFLIQHYEKVERDKGFLPSRFSVQQFDDYHSEMNMSALELEDSAMYFCASSPSAAGEETGQLYFGEGSKLTVL.

On this clone: Gene names are the mouse ones. The read is 4 residues too short to cover the CDR3 end, so that end is filled in from the germline J gene. The chain links TRBV1 to TRBJ1-1; D may be TRBD1 (6 bases). CDR3 length: 15 amino acids. Trimming took 0 bases from V and 3 from J, leaving 11 bases between them. Germline CDR1 is NSQYPW and CDR2 is LRSPGD (reference sequence). Partial CDR3 DNA: TGCACCTGCAGTGCAGATCAGGCAGGGGACACA. This codes for CTCSADQAGDT. The entire CDR3 sequence reads CTCSADQAGDTEVFF.

In the case of this clone: Here the gene names and germline are mouse. The read stops 4 residues short of the end of the CDR3; the missing end is completed from the germline J gene. The chain uses TRBV5 and TRBJ2-4; TRBD1 is a possible D gene (6 bases). The CDR3 extends over 13 amino acids. Germline-derived CDR1 and CDR2 are LGHNA and YNLKQL (reference sequence). CDR3 DNA, as far as it was read: TGTGCCAGCAGCCAAGAAGGGGGTAAC. Its translation is CASSQEGGN. The CDR3, in full, reads CASSQEGGNTLYF.

With regard to this clone: Genes and germline come from the mouse. The CDR3 protein is CASGGSGEDTQYF. Partial CDR3 DNA: TGTGCCAGCGGTGGATCTGGGGAAGAC. This chain connects TRBV13-2 to TRBJ2-5, with a tentative D call TRBD2 (6 bases). Read sequence stops 4 residues before the CDR3 end, and the germline J gene provides the missing end. Germline assignment: CDR1 NNHNN and CDR2 SYGAGS (reference sequence). The CDR3 runs 13 residues.

Details on this clone: Mouse gene names and germline throughout. The read ends 4 residues shy of where the CDR3 ends; the end is completed using the germline J gene. The chain is built from TRBV14 and TRBJ1-1, with TRBD1 identical over 8 bases. V trimming: 5 bases; J trimming: 1 base; junction bases outside the gene matches: 4. The CDR3 covers 14 residues. The germline V gene has CDR1 SGHDT and CDR2 FRDEAV. CDR3 DNA (partial): TGTGCCAGCAGAACAGGGGGGCAAAACACA. Protein: CASRTGGQNT. The CDR3, in full, reads CASRTGGQNTEVFF.

This clone was seen only a few times. These gene names are mouse names. The read halts 4 residues ahead of the CDR3 end, with the missing end drawn from the germline J gene. J is TRBJ2-5 and V is TRBV5; no definite D call. The germline V and J ends were trimmed by 4 bases and 1 base, with 9 bases remaining between them. Germline-derived CDR1 and CDR2 are LGHNA and YNLKQL (reference sequence). CDR3 length equals 14 residues. CDR3 sequence: CASSRGWHQDTQYF. The sequenced part of the CDR3 DNA is TGTGCCAGCAGCCGAGGGTGGCACCAAGAC.

Note on this clone: Mouse names are used for the genes. The CDR3 is cut off 3 residues early in the read; its end comes from the germline J gene. Other DNA sequences from this sample encode an identical CDR3 as well. The chain has TRBV13-3 and TRBJ1-6; TRBD1 is a possible D gene (5 bases). TRBJ1-6 is filed as an ORF, its function uncertain. Germline V gene data show CDR1 as NNHDY and CDR2 as SYVADS. Trimming removed 1 base from V and 4 bases from J, with 6 bases in between. The CDR3 totals 14 residues. The CDR3 reads CASSDQGYNSPLYF. The CDR3 DNA, read in part, is TGTGCCAGCAGTGATCAGGGTTATAATTCGCCC.

There are a few counts of this clone. All gene names here are mouse names. Sequencing ends 4 residues short of the CDR3 end; the germline J gene provides the rest. The J gene is TRBJ2-7, the V gene TRBV5; D may be TRBD2 (6 bases). V was pared by 3 bases and J by 3 bases, with 9 bases between. Germline assignment: CDR1 LGHNA and CDR2 YNLKQL (reference sequence). This CDR3 spans 13 amino acids. CDR3 protein: CASSHGGYYEQYF. The DNA read from the CDR3 is TGTGCCAGCAGCCATGGGGGTTACTAT.